This entry lists 22 T cell receptor beta chains sequenced from one sample in a study of blood T cell repertoires in COVID-19. Data came from immunoSEQ multiplex PCR; TCRdb stores just in-frame clones and leaves some out. The sample has over 45,000 clones, more than 70% seen once; the top ten hold roughly 5.2%. The sample consisted of peripheral blood. Receptor source: a human donor in a cohort sampled during active COVID-19.

This chain connects TRBV7-2 to TRBJ1-1; D not resolved. The V end lost 4 bases, the J end lost 2 bases, and 14 bases lay between the germline ends. The germline V gene encodes CDR1 SGHTA and CDR2 FQGNSA. The CDR3 length is 15 residues. CDR3 residues: CASSSGWRRNTEAFF. CDR3 nucleotide sequence: TGTGCCAGCAGCTCGGGATGGCGGCGAAACACTGAAGCTTTCTTT.

This clone occurred a few times. The chain uses TRBV10-1 and TRBJ2-2, with 11 positions matching TRBD1. Germline V gene data show CDR1 as WNHNN and CDR2 as SYGVQD (reference sequence). Trimming at V came to 2 bases and at J to 6 bases, leaving 5 bases not matched to a gene. The CDR3 sequence is 16 residues long. In nucleotides, the CDR3 is TGCGCCAGCAGTGAGGGGACAGGGGGAAGAGCCGGGGAGCTGTTTTTT. It translates to CASSEGTGGRAGELFF.

The V gene is TRBV25-1, the J gene TRBJ1-1; TRBD1 is a possible D gene (6 bases). This CDR3 has 15 residues. The V end lost 2 bases, the J end lost 3 bases, and 13 bases lay between the germline ends. The germline CDR1 and CDR2 sequences are MGHDK and SYGVNS. For the CDR3, the DNA is TGTGCCAGCAGTGAAAGGGGGAATCTGGACACTGAAGCTTTCTTT. It specifies CASSERGNLDTEAFF. Drawing the rest from reference TRBV25-1 and TRBJ1-1, the complete variable domain is EADIYQTPRYLVIGTGKKITLECSQTMGHDKMYWYQQDPGMELHLIHYSYGVNSTEKGDLSSESTVSRIRTEHFPLTLESARPSHTSQYLCASSERGNLDTEAFFGQGTRLTVV.

This clone occurred a few times. V gene TRBV18 combines with J gene TRBJ2-3, with D possibly TRBD1 on 5 matching bases. The CDR3 is 14 residues long. The germline V gene has CDR1 KGHSH and CDR2 LQKENI. Trimming stripped 4 bases from V and 2 bases from J, with 10 bases between. CDR3 residues: CASSQGQITDTQYF. The CDR3 nucleotides read TGTGCCAGCTCACAGGGGCAAATCACAGATACGCAGTATTTT.

The chain joins TRBV1 to TRBJ2-2; TRBD2, the table's D call, was not compared with the DNA. TRBV1 is described as a pseudogene. The CDR3 length is 19 residues. In nucleotides, the CDR3 is TGCACCAGCAGCCAAGCCAGTACTAGCGGGGGGCCGAACACCGGGGAGCTGTTTTTT. It translates to CTSSQASTSGGPNTGELFF.

The chain combines TRBV6-5 with TRBJ2-7; 8 bases match TRBD1. V gave up 7 bases and J gave up 3 bases; unmatched junction bases: 11. Germline values: CDR1 MNHEY, CDR2 SVGAGI. The CDR3 contains 15 residues. Written as DNA, the CDR3 is TGTGCCAGCAAATGGGGACAGGTGACCGTCTACGAGCAGTACTTC. Its translation is CASKWGQVTVYEQYF.

The V call is TRBV29-1, the J call TRBJ1-2, with D possibly TRBD1 on 6 matching bases. CDR3 length: 12 amino acids. CDR1 SQVTM and CDR2 ANQGSEA come from the germline V gene. The CDR3 bases are TGCGCTGAACAGGGAAGTCTCGGTGGCTACACCTTC. Amino acids: CAEQGSLGGYTF. The whole variable domain, remainder taken from reference TRBV29-1 and TRBJ1-2, is SAVISQKPSRDICQRGTSLTIQCQVDSQVTMMFWYRQQPGQSLTLIATANQGSEATYESGFVIDKFPISRPNLTFSTLTVSNMSPEDSSIYLCAEQGSLGGYTFGSGTRLTVV.

This chain links TRBV30 with TRBJ2-2; maybe TRBD1 (6 bases). CDR1 is GTSNPN, CDR2 SVGIG, per germline (reference sequence). The V gene lost 3 bases and the J gene lost 6 bases, with 8 bases spanning the gap. CDR3 length: 12 amino acids. The CDR3 DNA sequence: TGTGCCTGGAGGGGGGCCGCCGGGGAGCTGTTTTTT. It translates to CAWRGAAGELFF.

This chain uses TRBV4-2 with TRBJ2-2; TRBD2 agrees at 8 bases. The CDR3 contains 15 residues. The germline V gene encodes CDR1 LGHNA and CDR2 YNFKEQ. The V segment lost 3 bases and the J segment 4 bases; nucleotides outside the gene matches: 4. The CDR3 loop is CASSQPGGGTGELFF. In DNA, the CDR3 is TGTGCCAGCAGCCAGCCGGGGGGGGGCACCGGGGAGCTGTTTTTT.

The chain couples TRBV6-5 to TRBJ1-2, with no clear D. The CDR3 spans 14 residues. CDR1 and CDR2 from the germline V gene are MNHEY and SVGAGI. The ends were cut back, 0 bases at V and 2 bases at J, with 7 bases in the middle. The CDR3 coding sequence is TGTGCCAGCAGTTACTCGAGCCTGAACTATGGCTACACCTTC. Translation: CASSYSSLNYGYTF.

The chain links TRBV7-9 to TRBJ2-1; D is unresolved. The CDR3 loop spans 15 amino acids. Germline-derived CDR1 and CDR2 are SEHNR and FQNEAQ (reference sequence). V was clipped by 0 bases and J by 10 bases, with 16 bases between them. CDR3 loop: CASSLASVRLVEQFF. Here the CDR3 DNA reads TGTGCCAGCAGCTTAGCGTCGGTGAGACTGGTCGAGCAGTTCTTC. The full variable domain, in which reference TRBV7-9 and TRBJ2-1 provide the parts outside the CDR3, is DTGVSQNPRHKITKRGQNVTFRCDPISEHNRLYWYRQTLGQGPEFLTYFQNEAQLEKSRLLSDRFSAERPKGSFSTLEIQRTEQGDSAMYLCASSLASVRLVEQFFGPGTRLTVL.

In its sample, this clone was seen a few times. For the CDR3, the DNA is TGTGCCAGTAGTATAGATCGAGGATCCTATGGCTACACCTTC. As protein: CASSIDRGSYGYTF. The chain couples TRBV19 to TRBJ1-2; D uncertain. V dropped 0 bases and J dropped 4 bases, with 9 bases sitting between them. The CDR3 is 14 amino acids. The germline V gene has CDR1 LNHDA and CDR2 SQIVND (reference sequence). Together with reference TRBV19 and TRBJ1-2, the CDR3 gives the full variable domain: DGGITQSPKYLFRKEGQNVTLSCEQNLNHDAMYWYRQDPGQGLRLIYYSQIVNDFQKGDIAEGYSVSREKKESFPLTVTSAQKNPTAFYLCASSIDRGSYGYTFGSGTRLTVV.

Details on this clone: The junction shows a germline mismatch at one end, possibly a read error. As DNA, the CDR3 is TGTGCTAGCAGCCCAGACAGGGGCCCCTACTATGAGCAGTTCTTC. This encodes CASSPDRGPYYEQFF. This chain connects TRBV7-7 to TRBJ2-1, with 8 positions matching TRBD1. This CDR3 contains 15 residues. In germline, CDR1 is SSHAT, CDR2 FNYEAQ (reference sequence). The variable domain in full, completed from reference TRBV7-7 and TRBJ2-1, reads GAGVSQSPRYKVTKRGQDVTLRCDPISSHATLYWYQQALGQGPEFLTYFNYEAQPDKSGLPSDRFSAERPEGSISTLTIQRTEQRDSAMYRCASSPDRGPYYEQFFGPGTRLTVL.

This chain joins TRBV10-3 and TRBJ1-5; D not certain. Germline assignment: CDR1 ENHRY and CDR2 SYGVKD. Trimming left V 2 bases short and J 5 bases short, with 13 bases between. This CDR3 contains 15 residues. The CDR3 nucleotides are TGTGCCATCAGTGAGAACGGAATGACTTATCAGCCCCAGCATTTT. As protein: CAISENGMTYQPQHF.

V and J are TRBV11-3 and TRBJ2-4; D ambiguous. Trimming removed 5 bases from V and 6 bases from J, with 11 bases in between. The CDR3 is 13 residues long. Germline V CDR1 and CDR2: SGHNT, YENEEA. The CDR3 protein is CASSRSDGNIQYF. The CDR3 bases are TGTGCCAGCAGCCGGAGTGATGGAAACATTCAGTACTTC.

The V and J genes are TRBV5-4 and TRBJ2-3, with 7 bases aligning to TRBD2. Trimming at V came to 3 bases and at J to 11 bases, leaving 12 bases not matched to a gene. This CDR3 contains 14 residues. Germline V gene sequence: CDR1 SGHNT, CDR2 YYREEE (reference sequence). For the CDR3, the DNA is TGTGCCAGCAGCTCGAAGCGGGGCGACCTGAGGCAGTATTTT. As protein: CASSSKRGDLRQYF.

This sequence joins TRBV12-3 or TRBV12-4 and TRBJ1-5; no firm D call. Deletions cut 6 bases from V and 7 bases from J, with 10 bases between. The CDR3 extends over 12 amino acids. This chain's CDR3 is CASSLERQPQHF. The CDR3 nucleotides are TGTGCCAGCAGCCTAGAGAGGCAGCCCCAGCATTTT.

The chain employs TRBV7-8 and TRBJ1-1; the match to TRBD1 covers 10 bases. The trim removed 5 bases at V and 1 base at J, leaving 7 bases unmatched. The CDR3 spans 16 residues. Germline V gives CDR1 SGHVS, CDR2 FQNEAQ. DNA of the CDR3: TGTGCCAGCAGCGAACGACAGGGGGCGCCGAACACTGAAGCTTTCTTT. It translates to CASSERQGAPNTEAFF. The full variable domain, rest sourced from reference TRBV7-8 and TRBJ1-1, is GAGVSQSPRYKVAKRGQDVALRCDPISGHVSLFWYQQALGQGPEFLTYFQNEAQLDKSGLPSDRFFAERPEGSVSTLKIQRTQQEDSAVYLCASSERQGAPNTEAFFGQGTRLTVV.

V usage is TRBV5-5 and J usage is TRBJ1-1; D is unclear. This CDR3 has 14 amino acids. V was pared by 3 bases and J by 4 bases, with 13 bases between. In germline, CDR1 is SGHKS, CDR2 YYEKEE (reference sequence). CDR3 residues: CASSWSVFVTEAFF. The CDR3 coding sequence is TGTGCCAGCAGCTGGTCAGTGTTTGTCACTGAAGCTTTCTTT. Filled out from reference TRBV5-5 and TRBJ1-1, the complete variable domain reads DAGVTQSPTHLIKTRGQQVTLRCSPISGHKSVSWYQQVLGQGPQFIFQYYEKEERGRGNFPDRFSARQFPNYSSELNVNALLLGDSALYLCASSWSVFVTEAFFGQGTRLTVV.

V is TRBV19 and J is TRBJ2-7; tentatively, D is TRBD1 (7 bases). The V end was cut by 4 bases, the J end by 5 bases, with 15 bases between. The CDR3 is made up of 14 amino acids. Germline lookup yields CDR1 LNHDA and CDR2 SQIVND (reference sequence). DNA of the CDR3: TGTGCCAGTAGTAGGGAACAGGGGAGGCACGAGCAGTACTTC. Amino acids: CASSREQGRHEQYF.

This chain links TRBV25-1 with TRBJ2-3, with 9 nucleotides matching TRBD2. This CDR3 spans 15 amino acids. J was trimmed by 4 bases and V by 6 bases; bases with no gene match: 8. The germline CDR1 and CDR2 sequences are MGHDK and SYGVNS. The DNA for the CDR3 is TGTGCCAGCAGCCTTCTAGCGGGGCTATCAGATACGCAGTATTTT. This encodes CASSLLAGLSDTQYF.

The rearrangement joins TRBV7-9 to TRBJ1-6, with 10 bases identical to TRBD1. Germline CDR1 SEHNR, CDR2 FQNEAQ (reference sequence). There are 16 residues in the CDR3. V dropped 4 bases and J dropped 8; count of bases not matched to a gene: 8. This chain's CDR3 is CASSSATGGPYSPLHF. CDR3 nucleotides: TGTGCCAGCAGCTCAGCGACAGGGGGCCCATATTCACCCCTCCACTTT.